Below, one T cell receptor (beta chain) is given with its context. Its antigen is undetermined. Clones were sequenced by immunoSEQ multiplex PCR, and TCRdb holds only the in-frame ones, with some missing. The sample lists over a million clones, approximately 98.5% occurring once. These data are taken from a study of shared clonotypes between healthy human individuals. Whole-study findings and limits: Incompleteness in sorted-subset sequencing, despite large depth, was shown by rarefaction.

The germline gives CDR1 LNHDA, CDR2 SQIVND (reference sequence). V was pared by 3 bases and J by 5 bases, with 4 bases of the junction left unmatched. The CDR3 sequence is 13 residues long. This sequence originates from a man aged 30 to 45 in good health. Sequenced sample: naive CD4+ T cells sorted from blood. Stated subset: CD45RA+ positively selected. The chain has TRBV19 and TRBJ2-7; 7 nucleotides match TRBD2. In nucleotides, the CDR3 is TGTGCCAGTAGTATCAGGGAGGGGAACGAGCAGTACTTC. As protein: CASSIREGNEQYF. The full variable domain, its missing parts supplied by reference TRBV19 and TRBJ2-7, is DGGITQSPKYLFRKEGQNVTLSCEQNLNHDAMYWYRQDPGQGLRLIYYSQIVNDFQKGDIAEGYSVSREKKESFPLTVTSAQKNPTAFYLCASSIREGNEQYFGPGTRLTVT.